This T cell receptor beta chain was recovered during a study of Ad26.COV2.S vaccination and SARS-CoV-2 variants. Findings and caveats of the study: Vaccine and placebo recipients had similar non-spike TCR breadth. Post-vaccination breadth of spike-specific CD8+ and CD4+ T cell responses was reportedly substantial.

Indicated treatment: over 15 received Ad26.COV2.S at low or high dose, single or two shots; roughly five received placebo; per-sample allocation not given. Sampling occurred on day 63 after the first vaccine or placebo injection. The administered vaccine (an Ad26 vector) expressed Wuhan-strain SARS-CoV-2 spike. For this clone: Its antigen is currently unknown. The sample carries other DNA sequences with the same CDR3.

Germline assignment: CDR1 SGHTA and CDR2 FQGNSA. This CDR3 is 14 amino acids long. After removal of 5 bases from V and 2 bases from J, the junction contained 3 bases not matched to a gene. Produced via immunoSEQ multiplex PCR; TCRdb's table is partial and in-frame only. The sample yields about 420,000 clones, roughly 90% seen once. The material was peripheral blood, obtained in a trial of Ad26.COV2.S vaccine versus placebo. The sequence came from a person aged 18-60 years who received the Ad26.COV2.S COVID-19 vaccine or a placebo. The V gene is TRBV7-2, the J gene TRBJ2-7; 10 bases align to TRBD1. In nucleotides, the CDR3 is TGTGCCAGCAGCCTTGGGACAGGGGCCTACGAGCAGTACTTC. This codes for CASSLGTGAYEQYF.